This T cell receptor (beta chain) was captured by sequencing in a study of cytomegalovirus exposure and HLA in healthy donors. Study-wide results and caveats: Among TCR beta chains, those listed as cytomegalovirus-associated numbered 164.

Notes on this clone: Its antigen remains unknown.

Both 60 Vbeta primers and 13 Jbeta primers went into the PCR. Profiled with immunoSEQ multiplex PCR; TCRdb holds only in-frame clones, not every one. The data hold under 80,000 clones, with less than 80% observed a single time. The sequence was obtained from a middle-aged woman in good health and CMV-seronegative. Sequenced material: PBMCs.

The CDR3 DNA follows: TGTGCCATCAGTGAGTCGGGGGCAGGGGATGTTAACTATGGCTACACCTTC. The encoded protein is CAISESGAGDVNYGYTF. The V call is TRBV10-3, the J call TRBJ1-2; maybe TRBD1 (6 bases). The CDR3 totals 17 residues. In germline, CDR1 is ENHRY, CDR2 SYGVKD. Deletions cut 0 bases from V and 1 base from J, with 15 bases between.